This T cell receptor beta chain was sequenced in a study of Ad26.COV2.S vaccination and SARS-CoV-2 variants. Study context: Dosing was one shot or two shots 56 days apart.

Trimming removed 1 base at V and 4 bases at J, with 12 bases between. This CDR3 comprises 15 residues. From germline, CDR1 is KGHDR and CDR2 SFDVKD. Treatment reported: roughly 19 received Ad26.COV2.S at low or high dose, single or two shots; roughly 5 received placebo; per-sample allocation not given. Collection of the samples took place on day 63 after the first injection of vaccine or placebo. This vaccine is an Ad26 vector that expresses the Wuhan-strain SARS-CoV-2 spike. This table comes from immunoSEQ multiplex PCR, and its TCRdb copy is limited to in-frame clones, with some not included. The sample holds 430,000 or so clones; 75% to 90% are singletons and the top ten take over 2%. Study-wide findings and caveats: People who got the vaccine or the placebo had similar non-spike TCR breadth. Measurements of TCR breadth and depth may have given underestimates of the total T cell responses.

Concerning this clone: Its antigen is unknown.

The gene calls are TRBV24-1 and TRBJ2-5; maybe TRBD1 (5 bases). Here the sequenced sample was peripheral blood, taken in a trial of Ad26.COV2.S vaccine versus placebo. This sequence originates from a person aged 18 to 65 who received the Ad26.COV2.S COVID-19 vaccine or a placebo. The CDR3 DNA reads as TGTGCCACCAGTGATTTAAAAGGGGTAAGAGAGACCCAGTACTTC. This encodes CATSDLKGVRETQYF.